The 8 T cell receptor beta chains reported below all come from one sample, sequenced in a study of metastatic and nonmetastatic thyroid tumors. Not a single patient had been given any form of treatment at any point before undergoing thyroid surgery. TCRdb re-called clones from the PCR reads using MiXCR. The sample shows roughly 75,000 clones, around 12% of them seen only once. The specimen was tumor tissue. The origin of the receptors is a female donor with papillary thyroid cancer or a benign thyroid nodule (not recorded which). Some clones in this sample may be carry-over from other donors' samples.

This clone showed up many times. This chain's CDR3 is CASNRVGDGYTF. The CDR3 coding sequence is TGTGCCAGCAACCGGGTTGGGGACGGCTACACCTTC. The chain carries TRBV28 and TRBJ1-2; a weak D match, TRBD1 (5 bases). V shed 7 bases and J shed 8 bases, with 14 bases lying between them. The CDR3 has 12 residues. Looked up from germline, CDR1 is MDHEN and CDR2 is SYDVKM.

This clone has only a few counts. This may arise from a read error, as a much more abundant clone is one base away. The chain recombines TRBV5-1 with TRBJ1-2; D unclear. CDR1 is SGHRS, CDR2 YFSETQ, per germline. The CDR3 has 11 amino acids. The germline V and J ends were trimmed by 1 base and 10 bases, with 8 bases remaining between them. Here the CDR3 reads CASSLQCPYTF. The CDR3 nucleotides are TGCGCCAGCAGCTTGCAGTGTCCCTACACCTTC. The full variable domain, with the rest looked up from reference TRBV5-1 and TRBJ1-2, is KAGVTQTPRYLIKTRGQQVTLSCSPISGHRSVSWYQQTPGQGLQFLFEYFSETQRNKGNFPGRFSGRQFSNSRSEMNVSTLELGDSALYLCASSLQCPYTFGSGTRLTVV.

The gene calls are TRBV5-1 and TRBJ2-5; the match to TRBD2 covers 9 bases. The CDR3 covers 18 residues. The germline V gene has CDR1 SGHRS and CDR2 YFSETQ. The J segment lost 3 bases and the V segment lost 1 base, leaving 13 bases of the junction unmatched. The CDR3 loop reads CASSLPSRLAEQEETQYF. CDR3 DNA sequence: TGCGCCAGCAGCTTGCCTAGCAGACTAGCGGAACAAGAAGAGACCCAGTACTTC. The complete variable domain, with remaining parts taken from reference TRBV5-1 and TRBJ2-5, reads KAGVTQTPRYLIKTRGQQVTLSCSPISGHRSVSWYQQTPGQGLQFLFEYFSETQRNKGNFPGRFSGRQFSNSRSEMNVSTLELGDSALYLCASSLPSRLAEQEETQYFGPGTRLLVL.

The table lists this clone with many counts. Other nucleotide sequences in the sample specify the same CDR3. The chain is built from TRBV10-3 and TRBJ2-3, with 10 positions matching TRBD2. CDR3 length: 15 residues. Looked up from germline, CDR1 is ENHRY and CDR2 is SYGVKD. The V and J ends lost 4 bases and 2 bases, in that order; junction bases with no gene match: 3. This CDR3 reads CAISGTSGSTDTQYF. The CDR3 DNA is TGTGCCATCAGTGGGACTAGCGGTTCCACAGATACGCAGTATTTT.

The gene calls are TRBV4-3 and TRBJ1-1, with 10 nucleotides matching TRBD1. The CDR3 is 15 residues long. CDR1 is LGHNA and CDR2 is YSLEER in the germline V gene. The V gene end was trimmed by 5 bases and the J gene end by 4 bases; junction bases not matched to a gene: 7. The CDR3 bases are TGCGCCAGCAGCGTTGACAGGGGGCGGGGCACTGAAGCTTTCTTT. Its protein is CASSVDRGRGTEAFF.

This clone was counted many times. This chain links TRBV20-1 with TRBJ1-1; 7 nucleotides match TRBD1. Germline V gene data show CDR1 as DFQATT and CDR2 as SNEGSKA (reference sequence). This CDR3 has 13 amino acids. Unmatched junction bases numbered 5, after V lost 6 bases and J lost 1 base. CDR3 DNA: TGCAGTGCCCTTCGGACAGGGAACACTGAAGCTTTCTTT. The encoded protein is CSALRTGNTEAFF.

This clone was observed at least ten times. The chain carries TRBV5-1 and TRBJ1-1, with 9 bases lining up with TRBD1. Germline V gene data show CDR1 as SGHRS and CDR2 as YFSETQ. The junction had 6 bases not matched to a gene; V was cut back by 3 bases and J by 6 bases. The CDR3 is 14 amino acids. The CDR3 region is CASSSKQGAAEAFF. CDR3 bases: TGCGCCAGCAGCTCTAAACAGGGGGCCGCTGAAGCTTTCTTT.

This clone occurred a few times. V usage is TRBV9 and J usage is TRBJ1-4, with D maybe TRBD1 (5 bases). The CDR3 has 16 amino acids. Per the germline V gene, CDR1 is SGDLS and CDR2 is YYNGEE. Trimming removed 4 bases at V and 5 bases at J, with 18 bases between. Here the CDR3 DNA reads TGTGCCAGCAGCCCACCGGATGCAGGGCTAAATGAAAAACTGTTTTTT. Its translation is CASSPPDAGLNEKLFF.